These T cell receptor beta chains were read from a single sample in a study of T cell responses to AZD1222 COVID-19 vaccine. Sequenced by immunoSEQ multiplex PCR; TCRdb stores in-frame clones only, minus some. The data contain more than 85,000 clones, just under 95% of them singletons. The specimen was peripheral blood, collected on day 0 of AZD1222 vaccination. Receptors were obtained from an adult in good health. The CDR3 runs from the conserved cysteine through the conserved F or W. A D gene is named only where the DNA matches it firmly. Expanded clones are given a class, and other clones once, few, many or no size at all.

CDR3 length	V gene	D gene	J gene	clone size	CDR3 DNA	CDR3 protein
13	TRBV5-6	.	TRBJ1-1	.	TGTGCCAGCAGCTTTCCCCCCCCGAGTCAAGCTTTCTTT	CASSFPPPSQAFF
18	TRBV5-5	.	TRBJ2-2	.	TGTGCCAGCAGTTCCGAAGCAGGGACCAGATCGAACACCGGGGAGCTGTTTTTT	CASSSEAGTRSNTGELFF
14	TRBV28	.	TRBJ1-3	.	TGTGCCAGCAGCCCCGATAGCTCTGGAAACACCATATATTTT	CASSPDSSGNTIYF
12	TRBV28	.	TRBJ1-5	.	TGTGCCAGCAGTTTGTACGCTCAGCCCCAGCATTTT	CASSLYAQPQHF
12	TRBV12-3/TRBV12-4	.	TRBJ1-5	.	TGTGCCAGCAGGGGTAGCAATCAGCCCCAGCATTTT	CASRGSNQPQHF
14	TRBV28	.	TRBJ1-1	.	TGTGCCAGCAGTTTGCCATATTTGAACACTGAAGCTTTCTTT	CASSLPYLNTEAFF
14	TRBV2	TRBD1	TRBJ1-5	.	TGTGCCAGCAGTACTGTACAGGGGAATCAGCCCCAGCATTTT	CASSTVQGNQPQHF
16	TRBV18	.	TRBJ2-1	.	TGTGCCAGCTCACCACTTCCCAGGAGCTCCTACAATGAGCAGTTCTTC	CASSPLPRSSYNEQFF
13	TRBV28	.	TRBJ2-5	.	TGTGCCAGCAACGTCCTTGGTAGAGAGACCCAGTACTTC	CASNVLGRETQYF
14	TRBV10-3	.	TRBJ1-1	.	TGTGCCATCAAGAGGGGAACAGGAGGGAATGAAGCTTTCTTT	CAIKRGTGGNEAFF
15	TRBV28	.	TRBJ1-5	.	TGTGCCAGCAGTTTCGACGGCTCCAGCAATCAGCCCCAGCATTTT	CASSFDGSSNQPQHF
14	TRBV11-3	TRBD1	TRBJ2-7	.	TGTGCCAGCAGCTCAGACAGGGTCTCCTACGAGCAGTACTTC	CASSSDRVSYEQYF
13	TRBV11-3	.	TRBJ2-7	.	TGTGCCAGCAGCTCCGACACCTCCTACGAGCAGTACTTC	CASSSDTSYEQYF
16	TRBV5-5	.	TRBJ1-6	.	TGTGCCAGCAGCTGGGGGGGAAGCTCCTATAATTCACCCCTCCACTTT	CASSWGGSSYNSPLHF
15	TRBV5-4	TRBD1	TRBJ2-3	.	TGTGCCAGCAGCTTGTTGGGACAGGGGACAGATACGCAGTATTTT	CASSLLGQGTDTQYF
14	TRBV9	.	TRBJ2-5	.	TGTGCCAGCAGCGTATATGGGGGACAAGAGACCCAGTACTTC	CASSVYGGQETQYF
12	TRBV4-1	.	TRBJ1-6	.	TGCGCCAGCAGCCGTGATAATTCACCCCTCCACTTT	CASSRDNSPLHF
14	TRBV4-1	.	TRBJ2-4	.	TGCGCCAGCAGCCAACCATTAGCCAAAAACATTCAGTACTTC	CASSQPLAKNIQYF
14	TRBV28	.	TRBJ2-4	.	TGTGCCAATGATTCGCGGCTAGCCAAAAACATTCAGTACTTC	CANDSRLAKNIQYF
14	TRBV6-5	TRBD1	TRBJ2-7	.	TGTGCCAGCAGTACCCAGGGGGCGGCCTACGAGCAGTACTTC	CASSTQGAAYEQYF
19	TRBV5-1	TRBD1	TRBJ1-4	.	TGCGCCAGCAGCCACCATTTTGGGACAGGGTCAGGGGCTAATGAAAAACTGTTTTTT	CASSHHFGTGSGANEKLFF
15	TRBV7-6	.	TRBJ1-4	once	TGTGCCAGCAGCTTAGTAACGGGACCTAATGAAAAACTGTTTTTT	CASSLVTGPNEKLFF
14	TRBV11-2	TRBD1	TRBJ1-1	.	TGTGCCAGCAGCTTAGCCGAGGGGGCCACTGAAGCTTTCTTT	CASSLAEGATEAFF
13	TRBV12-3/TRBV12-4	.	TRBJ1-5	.	TGTGCCAGCAGTTTCGGGCTCATGTGGCCCCAGCATTTT	CASSFGLMWPQHF
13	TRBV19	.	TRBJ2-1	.	TGTGCCAGTAGTATAGTGCGGGTTAATGAGCAGTTCTTC	CASSIVRVNEQFF
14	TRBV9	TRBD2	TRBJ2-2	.	TGTGCCAGCAGCGTAGTTAGCGGGGCTGGGGAGCTGTTTTTT	CASSVVSGAGELFF
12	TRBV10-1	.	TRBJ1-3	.	TGCGCCAGCAGTACCTCTGGAAACACCATATATTTT	CASSTSGNTIYF
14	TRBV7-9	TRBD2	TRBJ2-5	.	TGTGCCAGCAGCTTTAGCGGGGGGAGGAAGACCCAGTACTTC	CASSFSGGRKTQYF
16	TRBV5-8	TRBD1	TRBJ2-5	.	TGTGCCAGCAGCTTGTTTCGGGACAGGAGCCAAGAGACCCAGTACTTC	CASSLFRDRSQETQYF
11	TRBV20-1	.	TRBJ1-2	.	TGCAGTGCCATCCATGGGTATGGCTACACCTTC	CSAIHGYGYTF
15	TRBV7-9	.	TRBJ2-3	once	TGTGCCAGCAGCACGACTAGTAGGACCGGCGATACGCAGTATTTT	CASSTTSRTGDTQYF
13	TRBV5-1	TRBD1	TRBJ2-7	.	TGCGCCAGCAGCTTGGGGACAGGCTACGAGCAGTACTTC	CASSLGTGYEQYF
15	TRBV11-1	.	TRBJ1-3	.	TGTGCCAGCAGCTTGGGGGTAACCAAAGGAAACACCATATATTTT	CASSLGVTKGNTIYF
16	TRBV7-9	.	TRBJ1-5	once	TGTGCCAGCAGCCCCCCCTGGAGGGCTTCCCCTCAGCCCCAGCATTTT	CASSPPWRASPQPQHF
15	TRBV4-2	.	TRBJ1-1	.	TGTGCCAGCAGCCAGCAGGGGACGCCGGGGGAGTGGGCTTTCTTT	CASSQQGTPGEWAFF
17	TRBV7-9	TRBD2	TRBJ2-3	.	TGTGCCAGCAGCTTAGGGGCTAGCGGGGGGGCTGGAGATACGCAGTATTTT	CASSLGASGGAGDTQYF
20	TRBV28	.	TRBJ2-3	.	TGTGCCAGCAGTTCTACCTGGCGGGTGTCATCTACAAGGGGCACAGATACGCAGTATTTT	CASSSTWRVSSTRGTDTQYF
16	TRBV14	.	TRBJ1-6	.	TGTGCCAGCAGCCAAGGACGAATTTTCTATAATTCACCCCTCCACTTT	CASSQGRIFYNSPLHF
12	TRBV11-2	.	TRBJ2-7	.	TGTGCCAGCAGCTTGCAGGATTACGAGCAGTACTTC	CASSLQDYEQYF
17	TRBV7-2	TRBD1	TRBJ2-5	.	TGTGCCAGCAGCTTTCGGTCGAGGGGGCCCCGACAAGAGACCCAGTACTTC	CASSFRSRGPRQETQYF
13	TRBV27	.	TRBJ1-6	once	TGTGCCAGCGGGGCGAACTATAATTCACCCCTCCACTTT	CASGANYNSPLHF
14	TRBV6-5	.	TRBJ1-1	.	TGTGCCAGCAGTTACTCGGGGGTCAGGACTGAAGCTTTCTTT	CASSYSGVRTEAFF
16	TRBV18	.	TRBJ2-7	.	TGTGCCAGCTCACCACCCCGAGGGACCACCTCCTACGAGCAGTACTTC	CASSPPRGTTSYEQYF
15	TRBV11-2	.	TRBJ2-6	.	TGTGCCAGCAGCTTAGCGGGGTATGGGGCCAACGTCCTGACTTTC	CASSLAGYGANVLTF
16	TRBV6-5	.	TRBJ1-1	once	TGTGCCAGCAGTTACGATCCCCGGGACCTGGACACTGAAGCTTTCTTT	CASSYDPRDLDTEAFF
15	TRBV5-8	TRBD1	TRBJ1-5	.	TGTGCCAGCAGCTTGGAACAGGGGGCCTATCAGCCCCAGCATTTT	CASSLEQGAYQPQHF
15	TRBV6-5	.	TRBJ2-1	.	TGTGCCAGCGTAGAGGGGAGGCCTAGGTTCAATGAGCAGTTCTTC	CASVEGRPRFNEQFF
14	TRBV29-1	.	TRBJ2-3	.	TGCAGCGTTGTCCCAGGGGCGGCTGGGGGTACGCAGTATTTT	CSVVPGAAGGTQYF
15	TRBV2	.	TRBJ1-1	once	TGTGCCAGCCGGAAATCGGACAGCAAGAACACTGAAGCTTTCTTT	CASRKSDSKNTEAFF
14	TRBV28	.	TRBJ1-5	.	TGTGCCAGCACCGCTCCCGGGGTGAGTCAGCCCCAGCATTTT	CASTAPGVSQPQHF
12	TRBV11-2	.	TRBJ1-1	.	TGTGCCAGCAGCCCATATAACACTGAAGCTTTCTTT	CASSPYNTEAFF
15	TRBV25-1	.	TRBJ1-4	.	TGTGCCAGCAGTGCGCAGGGACTCCTTAGGGAAAAACTGTTTTTT	CASSAQGLLREKLFF
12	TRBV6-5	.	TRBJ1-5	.	TGTGCCAGCTGCCGGGAGGATCAGCCCCAGCATTTT	CASCREDQPQHF
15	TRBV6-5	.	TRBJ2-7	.	TGTGCCAGCAGCCCGCTCCGGGACGGGAACTACGAGCAGTACTTC	CASSPLRDGNYEQYF
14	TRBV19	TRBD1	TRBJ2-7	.	TGTGCCAGTAGTATCGGGACAGGGTCGTACGAGCAGTACTTC	CASSIGTGSYEQYF
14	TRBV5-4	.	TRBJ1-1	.	TGTGCCAGCAGCTTCCCTGAGTGGGGGGAGCAAGCTTTCTTT	CASSFPEWGEQAFF
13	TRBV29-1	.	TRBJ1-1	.	TGCAGCGTTGAAGATCGAGAGAACACTGAAGCTTTCTTT	CSVEDRENTEAFF
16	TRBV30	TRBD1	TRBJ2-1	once	TGTGCCTGGAGTGTCAAAGGACAGGGGACAGACAATGAGCAGTTCTTC	CAWSVKGQGTDNEQFF
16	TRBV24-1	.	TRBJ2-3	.	.	CATSDFGEGGADTQYF